The 12 T cell receptor beta chains below were found in one sample sequenced in a study of identical twins. Using its own MiXCR run on the 5' RACE reads, TCRdb lists one record per CDR3 protein. The data show fewer than 250,000 distinct CDR3 sequences, 5.5% to 7% seen once. These data were likewise used in another study, on yellow fever vaccine responses in identical twins.

Sequenced: memory (CD45RO+) T cells sorted from blood. These receptors all come from a young woman in good health.

This clonotype was counted at least ten times. This chain uses TRBV12-3 or TRBV12-4 with TRBJ2-3; 7 nucleotides align to TRBD1. V was pared by 6 bases and J by 2 bases, with 8 bases of the junction left unmatched. The CDR3 is 15 residues long. In nucleotides, the CDR3 is TGTGCCAGCAGAAAGTCGACAGGGCACACAGATACGCAGTATTTT. It translates to CASRKSTGHTDTQYF.

The chain is built from TRBV27 and TRBJ2-2; TRBD1 is a possible D gene (6 bases). V lost 4 bases to trimming and J lost 7 bases, with 13 bases between them. This CDR3 comprises 14 residues. The germline gives CDR1 MNHEY, CDR2 SMNVEV (reference sequence). CDR3 coding DNA: TGTGCCAGCAGTTCACTCAGGGGTAACGGGGAGCTGTTTTTT. Residues: CASSSLRGNGELFF.

This clonotype was seen more than once but under ten times. The rearrangement joins TRBV12-3 or TRBV12-4 to TRBJ2-1; 7 positions match TRBD1. V was pared by 7 bases and J by 6 bases, with 12 bases of the junction left unmatched. The CDR3 has 15 amino acids. The CDR3 nucleotides read TGTGCCAGCACCATTGACAGGGCCAATGTCAATGAGCAGTTCTTC. Residues: CASTIDRANVNEQFF.

This clonotype turned up a few times. The chain links TRBV6-5 to TRBJ1-6; TRBD1 matches 8 bases. With V trimmed by 0 bases and J by 4 bases, 5 bases remained unmatched. The CDR3 runs to 17 residues. The germline V gene has CDR1 MNHEY and CDR2 SVGAGI. The CDR3 region has the DNA TGTGCCAGCAGTTACTCGACAGGGGTTTTATATAATTCACCCCTCCACTTT. It codes for CASSYSTGVLYNSPLHF.

This clonotype was counted ten times or more. The chain links TRBV5-6 to TRBJ1-5; D is uncertain. Germline V CDR1 and CDR2: SGHDT, YYEEEE. V was pared by 2 bases and J by 4 bases, with 4 bases between. CDR3 length equals 12 residues. This CDR3 is CASSLYNQPQHF. The CDR3 bases are TGTGCCAGCAGCTTATATAATCAGCCCCAGCATTTT.

At least ten counts were recorded for this clonotype. The chain carries TRBV7-9 and TRBJ2-7; TRBD2 might be the D (6 bases). Deletions cut 3 bases from V and 7 bases from J, with 13 bases between. Germline V lookup: CDR1 SEHNR, CDR2 FQNEAQ (reference sequence). The length of the CDR3 is 13 residues. The CDR3 loop reads CASSFGGSGEQYV. The CDR3 nucleotides read TGTGCCAGCAGCTTTGGAGGGTCTGGGGAGCAGTACGTC.

This clonotype was found many times. The chain uses TRBV6-1 and TRBJ2-1; 8 nucleotides agree with TRBD2. J was trimmed by 3 bases and V by 6 bases; bases with no gene match: 7. Germline V gene lookup returns CDR1 MNHNS and CDR2 SASEGT. The CDR3 runs to 15 residues. CDR3 protein: CASRRLASRYNEQFF. In nucleotides, the CDR3 is TGTGCCAGCAGGAGACTAGCGTCCCGCTACAATGAGCAGTTCTTC.

This clonotype was counted only a few times. This chain links TRBV12-3 or TRBV12-4 with TRBJ2-2; maybe TRBD2 (5 bases). V lost 6 bases to trimming and J lost 0 bases, with 11 bases between them. The length of the CDR3 is 15 residues. CDR3 residues: CASSPAAANTGELFF. CDR3 DNA sequence: TGTGCCAGCAGCCCAGCGGCAGCGAACACCGGGGAGCTGTTTTTT.

The chain couples TRBV11-2 to TRBJ2-1; TRBD1 might be the D (5 bases). Trimming shortened V by 5 bases and J by 12 bases, and 14 bases separated the two germline ends. The germline gives CDR1 SGHAT, CDR2 FQNNGV. The CDR3 contains 12 residues. CDR3 loop: CASSPQVRWQFF. The CDR3 DNA follows: TGTGCCAGCAGCCCACAGGTGAGGTGGCAGTTCTTC.

This chain connects TRBV20-1 to TRBJ2-1; 7 nucleotides agree with TRBD2. Germline CDR1 and CDR2: DFQATT and SNEGSKA (reference sequence). The CDR3 loop spans 13 amino acids. With V trimmed by 5 bases and J by 1 base, 2 bases remained unmatched. CDR3 residues: CSALAVSYNEQFF. The CDR3 nucleotides are TGCAGTGCTCTAGCGGTATCCTACAATGAGCAGTTCTTC.

In this sample, this clonotype turned up many times. The V call is TRBV2, the J call TRBJ2-1; D not certain. The V end lost 6 bases, the J end lost 12 bases, and 18 bases lay between the germline ends. Germline V CDR1 and CDR2: SNHLY, FYNNEI. This CDR3 is 13 amino acids long. In DNA form, the CDR3 reads TGTGCCAGCAGGGGTTGGCAGCAGAGTGGGCAGTTCTTC. Translated: CASRGWQQSGQFF.

This clonotype was seen ten or more times. Here the CDR3 reads CAISEGQAAKNIQYF. CDR3 coding DNA: TGTGCCATCAGTGAGGGACAGGCCGCCAAAAACATTCAGTACTTC. The rearrangement joins TRBV10-3 to TRBJ2-4; 7 bases align to TRBD1. CDR3 length: 15 amino acids. The V segment lost 2 bases and the J segment 1 base; nucleotides outside the gene matches: 2. Germline-derived CDR1 and CDR2 are ENHRY and SYGVKD.